This T cell receptor delta chain emerged from a study of γδ T cells in repeated Plasmodium falciparum infection. Vgamma9/Vdelta2+ and Vdelta2-negative gammadelta T cells were flow-sorted from PBMC for bulk sequencing. J was trimmed by 0 bases and V by 2 bases; bases with no gene match: 13. Germline V gene lookup returns CDR1 TSWWSYY and CDR2 QGS. CDR3 length: 20 residues. TCRdb re-called the multiplex PCR reads using CATT. The table has 75,000 to 95,000 delta-chain clones, approximately 1% seen once. This clone was counted only a few times. The TCRdb protein, from a much larger clone, departs from this DNA's translation at residue 14, likely by read error; the protein shown derives from the DNA.

The sequencing input was gamma-delta T cells from blood. This clonotype was obtained from a pool of human donors (malaria-infected and uninfected, not separated). The chain recombines TRDV1 with TRDJ1, with 12 positions matching TRDD3. CDR3 protein: CALGEWAPWGIREHTDKLIF. In DNA form, the CDR3 reads TGTGCTCTTGGGGAATGGGCACCCTGGGGGATACGGGAGCACACCGATAAACTCATCTTT.